The entry below describes one T cell receptor (beta chain). The data originate from a study of CD4+ T cells in melanoma. Trimming removed 0 bases at V and 6 bases at J, with 12 bases between. The CDR3 has 14 residues. Germline CDR1 is SGDLS and CDR2 is YYNGEE. Clones were sequenced by immunoSEQ multiplex PCR, and TCRdb holds only the in-frame ones, with some missing. The sample contains 15,000 to 20,000 clones, roughly 80% of which appear only once. V and J are TRBV9 and TRBJ1-1; D is possibly TRBD1 (6 bases). This clonotype was sampled from a human donor with melanoma. The sequenced sample was cells from a culture (not recorded whether cultured in vitro). The CDR3 loop is CASSVGTAVSEAFF. The DNA for the CDR3 is TGTGCCAGCAGCGTAGGGACAGCCGTGTCTGAAGCTTTCTTT.